These 30 T cell receptor beta chains originate from one sample sequenced in a study of blood T cell repertoires in COVID-19. Using immunoSEQ multiplex PCR, the repertoire was profiled, and TCRdb retains in-frame clones only, with some absent. The sample carries around 290,000 clones, around 87% recorded once. Sequenced input: peripheral blood. Every receptor here comes from a woman between 45 and 65 years old who had recovered from COVID-19.

The rearrangement uses TRBV14 and TRBJ2-2, with D possibly being TRBD1 (6 bases). The length of the CDR3 is 17 residues. Trimming took 3 bases from V and 0 from J, leaving 14 bases between them. In germline, CDR1 is SGHDN, CDR2 FVKESK. The DNA of the CDR3 is TGTGCCAGCAGCCACTCGGAAGGACAGACGAACACCGGGGAGCTGTTTTTT. Protein: CASSHSEGQTNTGELFF.

V gene TRBV11-3 combines with J gene TRBJ2-2; TRBD1 matches 8 bases. Germline V CDR1 and CDR2: SGHNT, YENEEA. V gave up 9 bases and J gave up 4 bases; unmatched junction bases: 7. The CDR3 spans 14 residues. CDR3 DNA: TGTGCCAGTCAGGGGGCATCAAGCACCGGGGAGCTGTTTTTT. It specifies CASQGASSTGELFF.

V and J are TRBV19 and TRBJ1-2, with no clear D. The CDR3 contains 14 residues. With 5 bases removed from V and 7 bases from J, the gap between germline ends came to 17 bases. Germline CDR1 and CDR2: LNHDA and SQIVND (reference sequence). DNA of the CDR3: TGTGCCAGTAGTTCCTTACTCCTTACGCTTGGCTACACCTTC. Translated, it gives CASSSLLLTLGYTF.

The chain uses TRBV11-3 and TRBJ2-2; 9 nucleotides align to TRBD2. The CDR3 is 15 residues long. Looked up from germline, CDR1 is SGHNT and CDR2 is YENEEA. V was clipped by 5 bases and J by 4 bases; unmatched bases: 5. The CDR3: CASSPRGGSTGELFF. DNA for the CDR3: TGTGCCAGCAGCCCGCGGGGGGGGAGCACCGGGGAGCTGTTTTTT.

The rearrangement links TRBV28 to TRBJ2-2; tentative D call: TRBD1 (6 bases). The CDR3 spans 16 residues. The germline CDR1 and CDR2 sequences are MDHEN and SYDVKM. The ends were cut back, 6 bases at V and 1 base at J, with 15 bases in the middle. The CDR3 protein is CASRPTGYGNTGELFF. In nucleotides, the CDR3 is TGTGCCAGCAGGCCCACAGGGTATGGGAACACCGGGGAGCTGTTTTTT.

In this sample, this clone turned up many times. The rearrangement uses TRBV30 and TRBJ1-2; 9 nucleotides align to TRBD1. The germline V gene has CDR1 GTSNPN and CDR2 SVGIG (reference sequence). The CDR3 loop spans 15 amino acids. J was trimmed by 5 bases and V by 2 bases; bases with no gene match: 9. Here the CDR3 DNA reads TGTGCCTGGAGTACCTCCTCCGGGACAGGGTATGGCTACACCTTC. Protein sequence: CAWSTSSGTGYGYTF.

As to this clone: Distinct nucleotide sequences in the sample also encode this CDR3. The V and J genes are TRBV28 and TRBJ2-7; no clear D gene. V lost 4 bases, J lost 3 bases, and 4 bases lay in between. In germline, CDR1 is MDHEN, CDR2 SYDVKM. This CDR3 has 11 amino acids. CDR3 coding DNA: TGTGCCAGCAGTTCCCGCTACGAGCAGTACTTC. It specifies CASSSRYEQYF.

This sequence joins TRBV28 and TRBJ2-5; TRBD2 might be the D (6 bases). CDR1 is MDHEN and CDR2 is SYDVKM in the germline V gene. The CDR3 covers 14 residues. V lost 6 bases, J lost 4 bases, and 15 bases lay in between. For the CDR3, the DNA is TGTGCCAGCAGCACTCTAGCGCCCCGAGAGACCCAGTACTTC. It encodes CASSTLAPRETQYF.

This sequence joins TRBV7-9 and TRBJ2-3; a possible D gene is TRBD1 (6 bases). In germline, CDR1 is SEHNR, CDR2 FQNEAQ (reference sequence). The CDR3 is made up of 17 amino acids. The germline V and J ends were trimmed by 0 bases and 0 bases, with 13 bases remaining between them. CDR3 nucleotide sequence: TGTGCCAGCAGCTTAGCCCACGGACAGCTTAGCACAGATACGCAGTATTTT. Translation gives CASSLAHGQLSTDTQYF.

The V gene is TRBV5-1, the J gene TRBJ2-2, with 8 bases identical to TRBD2. With 4 bases clipped from V and 5 bases from J, the junction kept 13 bases outside the gene matches. CDR3 size: 17 residues. Germline CDR1 reads SGHRS; CDR2 reads YFSETQ. CDR3 protein: CASSSRGLAEGTGELFF. CDR3 in DNA: TGCGCCAGCAGCAGCAGAGGACTAGCCGAAGGTACCGGGGAGCTGTTTTTT.

The chain couples TRBV25-1 to TRBJ2-7; 9 nucleotides align to TRBD1. CDR1 is MGHDK, CDR2 SYGVNS, per germline. CDR3 length: 17 residues. After removal of 5 bases from V and 2 bases from J, the junction contained 13 bases not matched to a gene. The CDR3 here is CASSTPPGQGTTYEQYF. The CDR3 DNA sequence: TGTGCCAGCAGTACCCCACCGGGACAGGGAACTACCTACGAGCAGTACTTC.

The chain couples TRBV27 to TRBJ1-1, with D possibly being TRBD1 (5 bases). CDR1 MNHEY and CDR2 SMNVEV come from the germline V gene (reference sequence). CDR3 length: 15 amino acids. Between the trimmed V and J ends, which lost 6 bases and 4 bases, there was a span of 18 bases. CDR3 nucleotides: TGTGCCAGCAGGGAATGGGGGGTCGAGAGCACTGAAGCTTTCTTT. Translating it yields CASREWGVESTEAFF.

V usage is TRBV28 and J usage is TRBJ1-2; 8 positions agree with TRBD1. Per the germline V gene, CDR1 is MDHEN and CDR2 is SYDVKM. Trimming took 6 bases from V and 3 from J; bases not matched to a gene: 0. The CDR3 contains 12 residues. The CDR3 loop is CASRQGDYGYTF. CDR3 sequence (DNA): TGTGCCAGCAGACAGGGGGACTATGGCTACACCTTC.

The V gene is TRBV30, the J gene TRBJ2-7; D call uncertain. Per the germline V gene, CDR1 is GTSNPN and CDR2 is SVGIG (reference sequence). The ends were cut back, 3 bases at V and 3 bases at J, with 9 bases in the middle. This CDR3 comprises 12 residues. DNA of the CDR3: TGTGCCTGGAGGCCCAGACTCTACGAGCAGTACTTC. Amino acid sequence: CAWRPRLYEQYF.

V usage is TRBV4-3 and J usage is TRBJ2-5; possible D gene TRBD2, 7 bases. The CDR3 covers 15 residues. V lost 1 base, J lost 4 bases, and 13 bases lay in between. Germline V CDR1 and CDR2: LGHNA, YSLEER. The CDR3 DNA is TGCGCCAGCAGCCAAGTACAAGGGGGGGGAGAGACCCAGTACTTC. Its translation is CASSQVQGGGETQYF.

The chain couples TRBV6-5 to TRBJ1-5; TRBD1 might be the D (5 bases). Germline-derived CDR1 and CDR2 are MNHEY and SVGAGI. CDR3 size: 15 residues. Trimming took off 5 bases at V and 0 bases at J, with 11 bases between the two ends. CDR3 sequence: CASSPGLYSNQPQHF. DNA for the CDR3: TGTGCCAGCAGTCCGGGACTCTATAGCAATCAGCCCCAGCATTTT.

The chain joins TRBV19 to TRBJ1-6, with no clear D. This CDR3 spans 16 amino acids. Germline CDR1 is LNHDA and CDR2 is SQIVND (reference sequence). V lost 6 bases to trimming and J lost 0 bases, with 12 bases between them. Here the CDR3 DNA reads TGTGCCAGTAGCCAAACCCCGAGCTCCTATAATTCACCCCTCCACTTT. Translated: CASSQTPSSYNSPLHF.

V usage is TRBV4-1 and J usage is TRBJ2-1; 12 nucleotides match TRBD2. Germline CDR1 and CDR2: MGHRA and YSYEKL. This CDR3 is built from 17 residues. V lost 1 base, J lost 6 bases, and 7 bases stayed unmatched. The DNA for the CDR3 is TGCGCCAGCAGCCAAGGCCAGGCTAGCGGGGGGGCCAATGAGCAGTTCTTC. Amino acids: CASSQGQASGGANEQFF.

The chain couples TRBV28 to TRBJ1-1; D possibly corresponds to TRBD1 (6 bases). The V gene's germline CDR1 is MDHEN and CDR2 SYDVKM. The CDR3 runs to 14 residues. The germline V and J ends were trimmed by 3 bases and 4 bases, with 12 bases remaining between them. The CDR3 region is CASSFRGAGTEAFF. The CDR3, as DNA: TGTGCCAGCAGTTTTCGGGGGGCGGGCACTGAAGCTTTCTTT.

The genes are TRBV27 and TRBJ2-1; 7 nucleotides agree with TRBD2. Germline values: CDR1 MNHEY, CDR2 SMNVEV (reference sequence). This CDR3 has 15 amino acids. V was clipped by 11 bases and J by 6 bases; unmatched bases: 16. The CDR3 protein is CASLDWGGPGNEQFF. CDR3 DNA: TGTGCCTCCCTCGATTGGGGGGGACCCGGCAATGAGCAGTTCTTC.

This chain connects TRBV19 to TRBJ2-1; 10 bases fit TRBD2. This CDR3 comprises 17 residues. CDR1 and CDR2 (germline): LNHDA, SQIVND (reference sequence). Losses at the gene ends were 2 bases for V and 3 bases for J; bases not matched to a gene: 7. The CDR3: CASSIRKREGFYNEQFF. For the CDR3, the DNA is TGTGCCAGTAGTATACGTAAGCGGGAGGGCTTCTACAATGAGCAGTTCTTC.

This clone was detected ten times or more. This chain joins TRBV12-3 or TRBV12-4 and TRBJ2-1; D gene ambiguous. The V end was cut by 5 bases, the J end by 14 bases, with 16 bases between. There are 12 residues in the CDR3. The CDR3 loop is CASSIPSYPEFF. The DNA for the CDR3 is TGTGCCAGCAGTATACCTAGTTATCCTGAGTTCTTC.

V is TRBV7-2 and J is TRBJ2-1; tentative D call: TRBD1 (5 bases). V lost 5 bases and J lost 5, with 10 bases in between. The CDR3 is made up of 13 amino acids. Per the germline V gene, CDR1 is SGHTA and CDR2 is FQGNSA. CDR3 DNA sequence: TGTGCCAGCAGCCTACCACAGGACAATGAGCAGTTCTTC. Encoded protein: CASSLPQDNEQFF.

The chain has TRBV6-6 and TRBJ1-6; TRBD1 aligns across 8 bases. Trimming cost V 10 bases and J 9 bases; bases outside gene matches: 11. The length of the CDR3 is 14 residues. Germline V gives CDR1 MNHNY, CDR2 SVGAGI (reference sequence). The CDR3 DNA reads as TGTGCCACCCTCCGAGGACAGGGCGGTTCACCCCTCCACTTT. Translating it yields CATLRGQGGSPLHF.

This clone was picked up one time. The rearrangement joins TRBV7-8 to TRBJ2-2; no firm D call. This CDR3 region has 17 residues. Per germline, CDR1 SGHVS and CDR2 FQNEAQ. The germline V and J ends were trimmed by 5 bases and 4 bases, with 20 bases remaining between them. Here the CDR3 reads CASSLVSFSVATGELFF. The CDR3 DNA reads TGTGCCAGCAGCCTAGTCTCGTTTTCGGTAGCCACCGGGGAGCTGTTTTTT.

This CDR3 reads CASSHRAGGVETQYF. The CDR3 nucleotides read TGTGCCAGCAGCCATCGCGCGGGGGGAGTGGAGACCCAGTACTTC. The chain combines TRBV3-1 (or the pseudogene TRBV3-2) with TRBJ2-5; 8 positions match TRBD2. Trimming at V came to 3 bases and at J to 5 bases, leaving 8 bases not matched to a gene. The length of the CDR3 is 15 residues. The germline CDR1 and CDR2 sequences are LGHDT and YNNKEL (reference sequence).

The sample holds one count of this clone. V usage is TRBV6-2 or TRBV6-3 and J usage is TRBJ2-1; 8 bases map to TRBD1. The germline V gene encodes CDR1 MNHEY and CDR2 SVGEGT. V shed 4 bases and J 1 base; nucleotides not matched to a gene: 6. CDR3 length: 16 amino acids. As DNA, the CDR3 is TGTGCCAGCAGTTCGGGACAGGCGCAATCCTACAATGAGCAGTTCTTC. Its protein product is CASSSGQAQSYNEQFF.

The rearrangement uses TRBV3-1 (or the pseudogene TRBV3-2) and TRBJ2-3, with 7 bases aligning to TRBD2. The CDR3 is 16 amino acids. Looked up from germline, CDR1 is LGHDT and CDR2 is YNNKEL (reference sequence). With 3 bases clipped from V and 3 bases from J, the junction kept 9 bases outside the gene matches. CDR3 sequence: CASSQGGASVTDTQYF. Written as DNA, the CDR3 is TGTGCCAGCAGCCAGGGAGGGGCAAGTGTGACAGATACGCAGTATTTT.

This chain links TRBV5-1 with TRBJ2-3; D possibly corresponds to TRBD2 (5 bases). V dropped 4 bases and J dropped 0 bases, with 15 bases sitting between them. The germline V gene has CDR1 SGHRS and CDR2 YFSETQ. The CDR3 is 16 amino acids. The CDR3 DNA follows: TGCGCCAGCAGCGTCGAACTAGGCCGAAGCACAGATACGCAGTATTTT. The encoded protein is CASSVELGRSTDTQYF.

This clone came up once. This chain joins TRBV10-3 and TRBJ1-4, with 9 bases lining up with TRBD1. J was trimmed by 6 bases and V by 10 bases; bases with no gene match: 3. Germline CDR1 is ENHRY and CDR2 is SYGVKD. The CDR3 extends over 12 amino acids. The CDR3 DNA follows: TGTGCCACCGGGACAGGGTATGAAAAACTGTTTTTT. Amino acid sequence: CATGTGYEKLFF.